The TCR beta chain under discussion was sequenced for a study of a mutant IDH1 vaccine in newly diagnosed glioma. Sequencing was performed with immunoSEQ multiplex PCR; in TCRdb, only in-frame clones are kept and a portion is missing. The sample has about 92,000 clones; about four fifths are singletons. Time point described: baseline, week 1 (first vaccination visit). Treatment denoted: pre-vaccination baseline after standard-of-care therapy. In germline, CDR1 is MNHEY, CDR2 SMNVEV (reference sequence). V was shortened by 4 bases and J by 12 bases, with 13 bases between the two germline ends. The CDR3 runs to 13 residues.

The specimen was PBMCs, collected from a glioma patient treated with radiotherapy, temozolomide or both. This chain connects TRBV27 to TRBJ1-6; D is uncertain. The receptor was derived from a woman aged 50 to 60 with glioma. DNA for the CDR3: TGTGCCAGCAGTTCTCGACGGGAATTACCCCTCCACTTT. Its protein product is CASSSRRELPLHF.